This T cell receptor (beta chain) was identified during a study of regulatory T cells in long-lasting Graves disease. Study findings and constraints: Persistent Graves' patients had lower TCR diversity than newly diagnosed ones. New patients shared fewer public clonotypes (around 980) than persistent patients did (about 3,000).

Construction of the TCR beta libraries employed iRepertoire HTBI primers in conjunction with Arm-PCR of CDR3 regions. Each CDR3 protein gets one entry after TCRdb re-called the multiplex PCR reads with MiXCR. Among a few hundred thousand distinct CDR3 sequences listed, approximately 15% were seen once. Time point denoted: newly diagnosed GD, antithyroid drugs for less than 3 months. PBMC-derived RNA was used for the TCR library. Many counts were recorded for this clonotype. Antigen unknown. The V gene's germline CDR1 is LGHDT and CDR2 YNNKEL (reference sequence). This CDR3 contains 14 residues. J was trimmed by 2 bases and V by 4 bases; bases with no gene match: 3. Another study also made use of these data, one on T cells in Graves' hyperthyroidism and ophthalmopathy. This second study says: Using the HTBI primer set, a first-round RT-PCR was run on the TCR CDR3.

The J gene is TRBJ2-5, the V gene TRBV3-1; 8 positions match TRBD2. This receptor was identified in a woman in her forties or fifties with Graves disease. This specimen was peripheral blood mononuclear cells (PBMCs), taken at new diagnosis, from a patient treated with antithyroid drugs. In DNA form, the CDR3 reads TGTGCCAGCAGCCCGGGACTAGATCAAGAGACCCAGTACTTC. Translating gives CASSPGLDQETQYF.